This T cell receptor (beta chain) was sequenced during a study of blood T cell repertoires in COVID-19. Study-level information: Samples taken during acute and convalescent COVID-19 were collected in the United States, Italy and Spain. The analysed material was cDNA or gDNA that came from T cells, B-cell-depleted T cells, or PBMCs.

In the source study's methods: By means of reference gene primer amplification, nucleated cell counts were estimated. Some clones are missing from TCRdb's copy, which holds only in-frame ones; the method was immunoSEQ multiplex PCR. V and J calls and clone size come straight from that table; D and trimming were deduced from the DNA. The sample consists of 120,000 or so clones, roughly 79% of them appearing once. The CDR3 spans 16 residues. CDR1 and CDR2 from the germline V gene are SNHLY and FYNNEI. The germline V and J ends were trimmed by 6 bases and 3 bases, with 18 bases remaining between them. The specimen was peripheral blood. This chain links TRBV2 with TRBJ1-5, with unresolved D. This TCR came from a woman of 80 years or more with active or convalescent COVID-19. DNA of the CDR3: TGTGCCAGCAGCCCAGTGGTGGGCCCTTACAATCAGCCCCAGCATTTT. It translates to CASSPVVGPYNQPQHF.